This TCR beta chain is from a study of response to subunit inactivated influenza vaccine. Study-level findings and limits: Researchers suggested that each seasonal influenza vaccination recruits few new T cells.

This clonotype turned up a few times. No antigen is known for it. Trimming took 4 bases from V and 13 from J, leaving 7 bases between them. Germline values: CDR1 LGHDT, CDR2 YNNKEL (reference sequence). The CDR3 loop spans 9 amino acids. TCRdb re-derived calls from the RT-PCR reads in MiXCR, one entry per CDR3 protein. The sample has about 520,000 distinct CDR3 sequences; 25% are singletons. This specimen consisted of CD4+ T cells sorted from PBMCs, obtained roughly 5 days after vaccination. V gene TRBV3-1 combines with J gene TRBJ2-5; D uncertain. The clonotype originates from a man aged 45 to 65 who received an inactivated influenza vaccine. In DNA, the CDR3 is TGTGCCAGCAGCCCAATGTTGTACTTC. It yields the protein CASSPMLYF.